The present T cell receptor beta chain was sequenced within a study of chemoradiotherapy in HPV16-positive cancers. For the study at large: Candidate HPV-specific T-cell clones and common TCR motifs came from functional assays in a couple of HPV16-positive patients.

This CDR3 contains 14 residues. The V end was cut by 2 bases, the J end by 6 bases, with 13 bases between. The germline gives CDR1 LNHDA, CDR2 SQIVND (reference sequence). Measured with immunoSEQ multiplex PCR; TCRdb has only the in-frame clones, and not every one. The data contain more than 10,000 clones, approximately 87% of them seen just once; the ten biggest clones take up 2.8%. Repertoires were sampled repeatedly during chemoradiotherapy. The receptor was isolated from a human donor with HPV-associated anogenital cancer. The material was blood, obtained from a patient who underwent chemoradiotherapy. This sequence joins TRBV19 and TRBJ1-2; D might be TRBD1 (5 bases). CDR3: CASSIQGEDDGYTF. In DNA, the CDR3 is TGTGCCAGTAGTATACAGGGTGAGGATGATGGCTACACCTTC.